This entry lists 26 T cell receptor beta chains sequenced from one sample in a study of blood T cell repertoires in COVID-19. The data were produced by immunoSEQ multiplex PCR, yet TCRdb's version contains in-frame clones alone and is incomplete. This repertoire shows about 170,000 clones, over 80% found once; its top ten account for roughly 5%. What was sequenced was peripheral blood. The receptors shown here come from a woman aged 50 to 65 with acute or convalescent COVID-19.

V gene TRBV3-1 (or the pseudogene TRBV3-2) combines with J gene TRBJ2-7; 7 bases match TRBD1. Germline trimming cut 7 bases from V and 0 bases from J; bases unmatched to any gene: 6. The CDR3 runs 14 residues. Germline-derived CDR1 and CDR2 are LGHDT and YNNKEL (reference sequence). The CDR3 here is CASTRGDSSYEQYF. For the CDR3, the DNA is TGTGCCAGCACCCGAGGGGACAGCTCCTACGAGCAGTACTTC.

The chain recombines TRBV30 with TRBJ1-1, with D hard to call. The V gene's germline CDR1 is GTSNPN and CDR2 SVGIG (reference sequence). V gave up 3 bases and J gave up 3 bases, with 5 bases separating them. The CDR3 loop spans 11 amino acids. The CDR3 DNA reads as TGTGCCTGGAGGGGAGACACTGAAGCTTTCTTT. Translation: CAWRGDTEAFF.

The rearrangement joins TRBV5-6 to TRBJ1-2; no firm D call. The V gene's germline CDR1 is SGHDT and CDR2 YYEEEE. This CDR3 region has 14 residues. The V and J ends lost 4 bases and 3 bases respectively, with 13 bases between them. For the CDR3, the DNA is TGTGCCAGCAGCGTCCTTATCGGGTACTATGGCTACACCTTC. It translates to CASSVLIGYYGYTF.

V and J are TRBV4-3 and TRBJ1-5, with D maybe TRBD1 (5 bases). Germline V gene data show CDR1 as LGHNA and CDR2 as YSLEER. Trimming took 0 bases from V and 3 from J, leaving 12 bases between them. This CDR3 region has 16 residues. The CDR3, as DNA: TGCGCCAGCAGCCAAGACTTCCAGGGCCTCAATCAGCCCCAGCATTTT. It codes for CASSQDFQGLNQPQHF.

The gene calls are TRBV5-1 and TRBJ1-5, with 10 bases identical to TRBD1. Per the germline V gene, CDR1 is SGHRS and CDR2 is YFSETQ. The ends lost 4 bases at V and 0 bases at J; junction bases unmatched: 7. The CDR3 covers 17 residues. This CDR3 is CASSTRDRGLSNQPQHF. CDR3 coding DNA: TGCGCCAGCAGCACGCGGGACAGGGGCCTTAGCAATCAGCCCCAGCATTTT.

The V call is TRBV7-2, the J call TRBJ1-5; TRBD1 is a possible D gene (6 bases). This CDR3 region has 13 residues. The germline gives CDR1 SGHTA, CDR2 FQGNSA. Trimming removed 1 base from V and 10 bases from J, with 11 bases in between. The CDR3 coding sequence is TGTGCCAGCAGCTTAGACAGGGAGCAACCCCAGCATTTT. Protein product: CASSLDREQPQHF.

V and J are TRBV6-5 and TRBJ1-2; TRBD1 matches at 9 bases. Trimming took 8 bases from V and 6 from J; bases not matched to a gene: 10. The CDR3 is 14 residues long. Per germline, CDR1 MNHEY and CDR2 SVGAGI. The CDR3 protein is CASGNRGRGDGYTF. The CDR3 DNA is TGTGCCAGCGGAAACAGGGGGCGCGGAGATGGCTACACCTTC.

This clone was counted once. The chain is built from TRBV27 and TRBJ1-5; maybe TRBD1 (5 bases). The V gene's germline CDR1 is MNHEY and CDR2 SMNVEV (reference sequence). CDR3 length equals 13 residues. Trimming pared 1 base from V and 7 bases from J, leaving 8 bases between. The CDR3 sequence is CASSLYGAQPQHF. The CDR3 nucleotides are TGTGCCAGCAGTTTATATGGGGCGCAGCCCCAGCATTTT.

The V gene is TRBV3-1 (or the pseudogene TRBV3-2), the J gene TRBJ2-1; the D is unclear. CDR1 is LGHDT and CDR2 is YNNKEL in the germline V gene (reference sequence). The germline V and J ends were trimmed by 2 bases and 6 bases, with 8 bases remaining between them. The CDR3 contains 13 residues. The DNA for the CDR3 is TGTGCCAGCAGCCAAAAGGCTAGCAATGAGCAGTTCTTC. Its protein product is CASSQKASNEQFF.

A single count supports this clone. The gene calls are TRBV19 and TRBJ1-1; TRBD1 matches at 7 bases. Germline values: CDR1 LNHDA, CDR2 SQIVND (reference sequence). This CDR3 spans 11 amino acids. With V trimmed by 7 bases and J by 6 bases, 2 bases remained unmatched. CDR3 loop: CASKQGPEAFF. The CDR3 DNA reads TGTGCCAGTAAACAGGGGCCTGAAGCTTTCTTT.

This chain connects TRBV2 to TRBJ1-2; D is ambiguous. This CDR3 is built from 11 residues. V was trimmed by 0 bases and J by 13 bases, leaving 9 bases between them. Germline CDR1 SNHLY, CDR2 FYNNEI. In nucleotides, the CDR3 is TGTGCCAGCAGTGAAGCGCAAGGACTCACCTTC. Translation: CASSEAQGLTF.

The chain has TRBV9 and TRBJ1-1; the D gene is possibly TRBD1 (5 bases). Germline CDR1 is SGDLS and CDR2 is YYNGEE. This CDR3 is built from 18 residues. V lost 3 bases to trimming and J lost 0 bases, with 21 bases between them. DNA of the CDR3: TGTGCCAGCAGCGCTTACCCCGGGGACGGCGGGGTGAACACTGAAGCTTTCTTT. Encoded protein: CASSAYPGDGGVNTEAFF. Based on the CDR3 plus reference TRBV9 and TRBJ1-1, the full variable domain is DSGVTQTPKHLITATGQRVTLRCSPRSGDLSVYWYQQSLDQGLQFLIQYYNGEERAKGNILERFSAQQFPDLHSELNLSSLELGDSALYFCASSAYPGDGGVNTEAFFGQGTRLTVV.

The chain employs TRBV28 and TRBJ2-1; 8 positions match TRBD2. The CDR3 runs 16 residues. The trim removed 6 bases at V and 4 bases at J, leaving 11 bases unmatched. The germline CDR1 and CDR2 sequences are MDHEN and SYDVKM. DNA of the CDR3: TGTGCCAGCAGCAGACTAGCGAGTGGCGGATACAATGAGCAGTTCTTC. This sequence encodes CASSRLASGGYNEQFF.

The chain employs TRBV28 and TRBJ1-3; D uncertain. The germline V gene has CDR1 MDHEN and CDR2 SYDVKM. Trimming took off 3 bases at V and 8 bases at J, with 14 bases between the two ends. This CDR3 contains 14 residues. CDR3 DNA sequence: TGTGCCAGCAGTTTGGCATTCTCCGCTGACACCATATATTTT. As protein: CASSLAFSADTIYF.

This rearrangement joins TRBV12-3 or TRBV12-4 to TRBJ1-2; TRBD1 might be the D (5 bases). The V end was cut by 8 bases, the J end by 8 bases, with 18 bases between. The CDR3 runs 13 residues. CDR3 protein: CASGLGGLYGYTF. CDR3 nucleotides: TGTGCCAGCGGACTGGGGGGTTTATACGGCTACACCTTC.

On this clone itself: The junction and the germline gene differ at one end; a read error may be behind it. The chain combines TRBV15 with TRBJ2-3; TRBD1 aligns across 9 bases. Germline-derived CDR1 and CDR2 are LNHNV and YYDKDF (reference sequence). This CDR3 comprises 15 residues. The CDR3 sequence is CATSSVGQGRGTQYF. In nucleotides, the CDR3 is TGTGCCACTAGCAGTGTGGGACAGGGTCGAGGTACGCAGTATTTT.

The rearrangement uses TRBV28 and TRBJ1-4, with 10 bases fitting TRBD1. This CDR3 spans 20 amino acids. Trimming cost V 6 bases and J 8 bases; bases outside gene matches: 24. Germline-derived CDR1 and CDR2 are MDHEN and SYDVKM. CDR3 region: CASSPNIGWGTGVVKEKLFF. Here the CDR3 DNA reads TGTGCCAGCAGCCCGAATATCGGTTGGGGGACAGGGGTTGTAAAAGAAAAACTGTTTTTT.

This rearrangement joins TRBV7-9 to TRBJ2-1; the match to TRBD2 covers 11 bases. Per the germline V gene, CDR1 is SEHNR and CDR2 is FQNEAQ (reference sequence). With V trimmed by 6 bases and J by 6 bases, 7 bases remained unmatched. The CDR3 consists of 15 residues. CDR3 nucleotide sequence: TGTGCCAGCAGGGCTACTAGCGGGAGTAGCAATGAGCAGTTCTTC. Its protein product is CASRATSGSSNEQFF.

This clone was seen more than once but under ten times. The genes are TRBV7-9 and TRBJ1-1, with no clear D. CDR1 is SEHNR and CDR2 is FQNEAQ in the germline V gene (reference sequence). The CDR3 is 13 amino acids. V dropped 5 bases and J dropped 6 bases, with 13 bases sitting between them. CDR3 sequence: CASSPMGGPEAFF. CDR3 DNA sequence: TGTGCCAGCAGCCCAATGGGAGGGCCTGAAGCTTTCTTT.

The chain uses TRBV5-1 and TRBJ2-1; 7 bases are a match to TRBD1. V lost 4 bases, J lost 4 bases, and 8 bases stayed unmatched. The CDR3 loop spans 15 amino acids. Germline V CDR1 and CDR2: SGHRS, YFSETQ. The CDR3 loop is CASSEADRRYNEQFF. The CDR3 DNA sequence: TGCGCCAGCAGCGAGGCGGACAGGCGATACAATGAGCAGTTCTTC.

The V gene is TRBV6-5, the J gene TRBJ1-4; D call uncertain. V gave up 0 bases and J gave up 10 bases, with 12 bases separating them. This CDR3 contains 14 residues. The germline CDR1 and CDR2 sequences are MNHEY and SVGAGI. The CDR3 spells CASSYSKAGIKLFF. Written as DNA, the CDR3 is TGTGCCAGCAGTTACTCGAAGGCGGGGATAAAACTGTTTTTT.

The rearrangement joins TRBV24-1 to TRBJ1-5; 7 bases align to TRBD1. After removal of 5 bases from V and 9 bases from J, the junction contained 9 bases not matched to a gene. Germline loops: CDR1 KGHDR, CDR2 SFDVKD. The CDR3 has 14 residues. DNA for the CDR3: TGTGCCACCAGTGGTGGGACAGACCTCAGGCCCCAGCATTTT. Protein: CATSGGTDLRPQHF.

In this sample, this clone turned up once. This chain uses TRBV18 with TRBJ2-1, with a possible D match to TRBD1 (6 bases). The ends were cut back, 0 bases at V and 0 bases at J, with 12 bases in the middle. In germline, CDR1 is KGHSH, CDR2 LQKENI. CDR3 length: 17 amino acids. The CDR3 here is CASSPPRQESSYNEQFF. CDR3 sequence (DNA): TGTGCCAGCTCACCACCGAGACAGGAGAGCTCCTACAATGAGCAGTTCTTC.

This CDR3 reads CASSKQQNTEAFF. CDR3 DNA sequence: TGTGCCAGCAGCAAACAGCAGAACACTGAAGCTTTCTTT. The chain is built from TRBV7-9 and TRBJ1-1; no firm D call. This CDR3 has 13 residues. Germline CDR1 is SEHNR and CDR2 is FQNEAQ (reference sequence). The V gene lost 5 bases and the J gene lost 1 base, with 8 bases spanning the gap. The variable domain in full, completed from reference TRBV7-9 and TRBJ1-1, reads DTGVSQNPRHKITKRGQNVTFRCDPISEHNRLYWYRQTLGQGPEFLTYFQNEAQLEKSRLLSDRFSAERPKGSFSTLEIQRTEQGDSAMYLCASSKQQNTEAFFGQGTRLTVV.

This chain connects TRBV6-1 to TRBJ1-5, with 9 bases identical to TRBD1. CDR1 is MNHNS and CDR2 is SASEGT in the germline V gene. The V and J ends lost 4 bases and 1 base, in that order; junction bases with no gene match: 8. The CDR3 contains 17 residues. Here the CDR3 reads CASSAVFGQGSNQPQHF. The CDR3 bases are TGTGCCAGCAGTGCAGTTTTCGGACAGGGGAGCAATCAGCCCCAGCATTTT.

This chain links TRBV30 with TRBJ2-7; no definite D call. CDR1 and CDR2 from the germline V gene are GTSNPN and SVGIG (reference sequence). Trimming took off 1 base at V and 4 bases at J, with 5 bases between the two ends. The CDR3 loop spans 11 amino acids. The CDR3 loop reads CAWSESYEQYF. In nucleotides, the CDR3 is TGTGCCTGGAGTGAATCTTACGAGCAGTACTTC.